The 30 T cell receptor beta chains below come from one sample, sequenced in a study of T cells in Graves' hyperthyroidism and ophthalmopathy. TCR beta CDR3 sequences were amplified from RNA transcripts. A first-round RT-PCR of the TCR CDR3 used the HTBI primer set. One entry per CDR3 protein results from TCRdb running MiXCR on the multiplex PCR reads. The data hold over 120,000 distinct CDR3 sequences, with less than 25% observed a single time. Sequences were obtained from blood. The receptors here all came from a woman aged 45 to 65 with Graves' hyperthyroidism that later progressed to Graves' ophthalmopathy.

This rearrangement joins TRBV11-2 to TRBJ2-7, with 7 bases that match TRBD1. CDR1 and CDR2 (germline): SGHAT, FQNNGV. The trim removed 3 bases at V and 7 bases at J, leaving 9 bases unmatched. This CDR3 spans 14 amino acids. CDR3 nucleotides: TGTGCCAGCAGCTTGACAGGGCCGAGGGATGAGCAGTACTTC. This translates into CASSLTGPRDEQYF.

This clonotype was observed at least ten times. The chain joins TRBV27 to TRBJ2-3; TRBD2 is a possible D gene (5 bases). V lost 5 bases and J lost 2, with 26 bases in between. Germline CDR1 and CDR2: MNHEY and SMNVEV (reference sequence). This CDR3 is built from 19 residues. The CDR3 protein is CASSPGVGVSAKITDTQYF. CDR3 DNA: TGTGCCAGCAGTCCCGGGGTGGGTGTCAGCGCGAAGATCACAGATACGCAGTATTTT.

This clonotype appeared many times. This chain uses TRBV20-1 with TRBJ2-5; TRBD2 might be the D (6 bases). In germline, CDR1 is DFQATT, CDR2 SNEGSKA (reference sequence). The V and J ends lost 0 bases and 5 bases respectively, with 10 bases between them. The CDR3 has 13 residues. DNA for the CDR3: TGCAGTGCTAGAGATTTGAGCGGGGAGACCCAGTACTTC. Residues: CSARDLSGETQYF.

This clonotype appeared a few times. The chain recombines TRBV29-1 with TRBJ2-5, with 7 bases matching TRBD2. CDR3 size: 12 residues. With 7 bases clipped from V and 5 bases from J, the junction kept 7 bases outside the gene matches. CDR1 SQVTM and CDR2 ANQGSEA come from the germline V gene. CDR3 nucleotides: TGCAGCGCAGCGACTAGCCTGGAGACCCAGTACTTC. This translates into CSAATSLETQYF. Based on the CDR3 plus reference TRBV29-1 and TRBJ2-5, the full variable domain is SAVISQKPSRDICQRGTSLTIQCQVDSQVTMMFWYRQQPGQSLTLIATANQGSEATYESGFVIDKFPISRPNLTFSTLTVSNMSPEDSSIYLCSAATSLETQYFGPGTRLLVL.

This clonotype was seen more than once but under ten times. V is TRBV6-1 and J is TRBJ2-5; 7 nucleotides agree with TRBD1. V dropped 7 bases and J dropped 3; count of bases not matched to a gene: 11. Germline V gene sequence: CDR1 MNHNS, CDR2 SASEGT. This CDR3 region has 15 residues. As DNA, the CDR3 is TGTGCCAGCACCTTCCAGGGACAGCCAAAAGAGACCCAGTACTTC. It yields the protein CASTFQGQPKETQYF.

This clonotype occurred a few times. The chain uses TRBV11-2 and TRBJ2-7, with D possibly being TRBD2 (5 bases). The CDR3 loop spans 18 amino acids. Per germline, CDR1 SGHAT and CDR2 FQNNGV. Trimming took 1 base from V and 4 from J, leaving 23 bases between them. CDR3 in DNA: TGTGCCAGCAGCTTAGTTGCGACGCGACTGGGGAGTTCTTACGAGCAGTACTTC. Amino acid sequence: CASSLVATRLGSSYEQYF. Full variable domain (rest looked up from reference TRBV11-2 and TRBJ2-7): EAGVAQSPRYKIIEKRQSVAFWCNPISGHATLYWYQQILGQGPKLLIQFQNNGVVDDSQLPKDRFSAERLKGVDSTLKIQPAKLEDSAVYLCASSLVATRLGSSYEQYFGPGTRLTVT.

J is TRBJ2-5 and V is TRBV28, with TRBD2 matching over 14 bases. CDR1 is MDHEN, CDR2 SYDVKM, per germline. Trimming removed 7 bases from V and 5 bases from J; junction bases left unmatched: 12. This CDR3 region has 17 residues. The CDR3: CASKGGTSGRDRETQYF. In DNA, the CDR3 is TGTGCCAGCAAAGGGGGGACTAGCGGGAGAGATCGGGAGACCCAGTACTTC.

At least ten counts were recorded for this clonotype. V usage is TRBV3-1 and J usage is TRBJ2-1, with 10 bases that match TRBD2. The CDR3 is made up of 15 amino acids. With 2 bases clipped from V and 10 bases from J, the junction kept 8 bases outside the gene matches. Germline V gene sequence: CDR1 LGHDT, CDR2 YNNKEL (reference sequence). The CDR3 is CASSQSGTSVGEQFF. In nucleotides, the CDR3 is TGTGCCAGCAGCCAATCTGGGACTAGCGTCGGGGAGCAGTTCTTC.

This clonotype was seen repeatedly, ten times or more. The CDR3 is CASSPLGYLYNEQFF. The CDR3, as DNA: TGCGCCAGCAGCCCACTAGGCTATCTTTACAATGAGCAGTTCTTC. The gene calls are TRBV4-1 and TRBJ2-1, with D maybe TRBD2 (5 bases). The germline V gene has CDR1 MGHRA and CDR2 YSYEKL. Trimming shortened V by 4 bases and J by 4 bases, and 14 bases separated the two germline ends. The CDR3 is made up of 15 amino acids.

This clonotype was picked up a small number of times. The genes are TRBV18 and TRBJ2-2; 7 nucleotides match TRBD2. V shed 1 base, J shed 4 bases, and the junction held 12 bases outside the gene matches. Germline V CDR1 and CDR2: KGHSH, LQKENI. The length of the CDR3 is 18 residues. The CDR3 nucleotides are TGTGCCAGCTCACCACGGACCGGGAGGAACGGTGGCACCGGGGAGCTGTTTTTT. Its protein product is CASSPRTGRNGGTGELFF.

This clonotype was detected ten times or more. The chain couples TRBV28 to TRBJ1-5, with D possibly TRBD1 on 6 matching bases. Per the germline V gene, CDR1 is MDHEN and CDR2 is SYDVKM. Deletions cut 7 bases from V and 2 bases from J, with 18 bases between. The CDR3 is 16 amino acids. The CDR3 loop is CASMKGVGRGNQPQHF. CDR3 nucleotide sequence: TGTGCCAGCATGAAGGGGGTCGGTCGAGGCAATCAGCCCCAGCATTTT.

This clonotype turned up a few times. The chain joins TRBV19 to TRBJ1-2; 11 nucleotides line up with TRBD1. CDR1 and CDR2 (germline): LNHDA, SQIVND (reference sequence). The CDR3 consists of 16 residues. The V gene end was trimmed by 3 bases and the J gene end by 8 bases; junction bases not matched to a gene: 11. CDR3 nucleotides: TGTGCCAGTAGTATCCTCACCGGGACAGGGGGGTTCGGCTACACCTTC. Amino acids: CASSILTGTGGFGYTF.

The sample holds many counts of this clonotype. The J gene is TRBJ1-5, the V gene TRBV20-1; D may be TRBD1 (6 bases). Germline loops: CDR1 DFQATT, CDR2 SNEGSKA (reference sequence). V lost 0 bases, J lost 9 bases, and 18 bases lay in between. The CDR3 has 15 amino acids. The CDR3 loop is CSARDHPGGQGPQHF. CDR3 sequence (DNA): TGCAGTGCTAGAGATCACCCGGGGGGCCAGGGGCCCCAGCATTTT.

The chain employs TRBV28 and TRBJ2-3; D remains ambiguous. This CDR3 region has 15 residues. Looked up from germline, CDR1 is MDHEN and CDR2 is SYDVKM. The V and J ends lost 8 bases and 0 bases respectively, with 15 bases between them. The CDR3 nucleotides read TGTGCCAGCCGCAATTTTCTGGGGAGCACAGATACGCAGTATTTT. Encoded protein: CASRNFLGSTDTQYF.

The chain links TRBV27 to TRBJ2-1; 12 nucleotides agree with TRBD2. CDR3 size: 15 residues. Trimming at V came to 5 bases and at J to 6 bases, leaving 5 bases not matched to a gene. Germline V gives CDR1 MNHEY, CDR2 SMNVEV (reference sequence). CDR3 sequence reads: CASSTRLAGVNEQFF. In DNA form, the CDR3 reads TGTGCCAGCAGTACCCGACTAGCGGGAGTCAATGAGCAGTTCTTC.

This chain links TRBV5-1 with TRBJ2-2, with 9 bases matching TRBD1. Germline V gene sequence: CDR1 SGHRS, CDR2 YFSETQ. The length of the CDR3 is 15 residues. Trimming at V came to 4 bases and at J to 4 bases, leaving 5 bases not matched to a gene. The CDR3 reads CASSARTGVTGELFF. The CDR3 DNA reads TGCGCCAGCAGCGCACGGACAGGGGTCACCGGGGAGCTGTTTTTT.

This clonotype was seen a few times. The rearrangement uses TRBV9 and TRBJ2-7; TRBD2 matches 9 bases. The CDR3 length is 14 residues. CDR1 and CDR2 (germline): SGDLS, YYNGEE. V was clipped by 4 bases and J by 3 bases; unmatched bases: 5. CDR3 region: CASSRLAEYYEQYF. The CDR3 nucleotides read TGTGCCAGCAGCCGACTAGCGGAGTACTACGAGCAGTACTTC.

The rearrangement uses TRBV20-1 and TRBJ1-5; possibly TRBD1 for D (5 bases). Trimming removed 1 base at V and 4 bases at J, with 5 bases between. Per germline, CDR1 DFQATT and CDR2 SNEGSKA (reference sequence). The CDR3 sequence is 12 residues long. DNA for the CDR3: TGCAGTGCTAGAGCAGGGAATCAGCCCCAGCATTTT. Translated, it gives CSARAGNQPQHF.

J is TRBJ1-2 and V is TRBV29-1; D is undetermined. V was pared by 3 bases and J by 8 bases, with 19 bases between. Germline V CDR1 and CDR2: SQVTM, ANQGSEA. This CDR3 is built from 14 residues. The CDR3 loop is CSVDQTPPIGGYTF. The CDR3 nucleotides are TGCAGCGTTGACCAGACTCCCCCAATCGGGGGCTACACCTTC.

This clonotype came up many times. The V and J genes are TRBV30 and TRBJ2-7; no reliable D call. Per germline, CDR1 GTSNPN and CDR2 SVGIG (reference sequence). This CDR3 spans 14 amino acids. The V end was cut by 2 bases, the J end by 5 bases, with 16 bases between. CDR3 sequence (DNA): TGTGCCTGGAGTCTTGCCCTTCCTAGGCACGAGCAGTACTTC. Residues: CAWSLALPRHEQYF.

This clonotype occurred a few times. The gene calls are TRBV15 and TRBJ2-6; D is unclear. CDR3 length: 14 residues. In germline, CDR1 is LNHNV, CDR2 YYDKDF (reference sequence). V was pared by 5 bases and J by 0 bases, with 5 bases between. This CDR3 is CATSGRSGANVLTF. Here the CDR3 DNA reads TGTGCCACCAGCGGTCGCTCTGGGGCCAACGTCCTGACTTTC. The full variable domain, its missing parts supplied by reference TRBV15 and TRBJ2-6, is DAMVIQNPRYQVTQFGKPVTLSCSQTLNHNVMYWYQQKSSQAPKLLFHYYDKDFNNEADTPDNFQSRRPNTSFCFLDIRSPGLGDTAMYLCATSGRSGANVLTFGAGSRLTVL.

The V and J genes are TRBV28 and TRBJ2-1; TRBD2 aligns across 8 bases. Losses at the gene ends were 6 bases for V and 7 bases for J; bases not matched to a gene: 11. This CDR3 spans 15 amino acids. The germline CDR1 and CDR2 sequences are MDHEN and SYDVKM. The DNA for the CDR3 is TGTGCCAGCAGCCGGCGGCATAGCGGGGTTAATGAGCAGTTCTTC. Translation: CASSRRHSGVNEQFF.

This clonotype was seen ten or more times. The chain recombines TRBV11-3 with TRBJ2-1; 9 bases map to TRBD2. Germline-derived CDR1 and CDR2 are SGHNT and YENEEA. This CDR3 spans 15 amino acids. After removal of 5 bases from V and 8 bases from J, the junction contained 10 bases not matched to a gene. Written as DNA, the CDR3 is TGTGCCAGCAGCCCTAGCGGGACGGTCGTCTATGAGCAGTTCTTC. Protein sequence: CASSPSGTVVYEQFF.

The sample holds a few counts of this clonotype. The chain is built from TRBV11-2 and TRBJ2-2; the D is unclear. Germline CDR1 SGHAT, CDR2 FQNNGV. Trimming pared 5 bases from V and 5 bases from J, leaving 12 bases between. The CDR3 sequence is 14 residues long. CDR3 in amino acids: CASSGTFGTGELFF. DNA of the CDR3: TGTGCCAGCAGCGGAACGTTCGGAACCGGGGAGCTGTTTTTT.

Ten or more counts support this clonotype. V usage is TRBV12-3 or TRBV12-4 and J usage is TRBJ1-1; D is unresolved. Trimming removed 2 bases at V and 3 bases at J, with 10 bases between. This CDR3 spans 14 amino acids. The CDR3 region is CASSLSSADTEAFF. The DNA for the CDR3 is TGTGCCAGCAGTTTATCCAGCGCGGACACTGAAGCTTTCTTT.

This clonotype appeared many times. The chain has TRBV20-1 and TRBJ2-3; 7 nucleotides line up with TRBD1. The junction had 12 bases not matched to a gene; V was cut back by 0 bases and J by 3 bases. The CDR3 runs 17 residues. Germline CDR1 reads DFQATT; CDR2 reads SNEGSKA (reference sequence). The CDR3 bases are TGCAGTGCTAGAGATCCTCAAAAACAGGGGAAGACAGATACGCAGTATTTT. Its translation is CSARDPQKQGKTDTQYF.

Many counts were recorded for this clonotype. The V and J genes are TRBV28 and TRBJ1-2; D not resolved. The CDR3 has 13 residues. Trimming left V 2 bases short and J 2 bases short, with 6 bases between. Germline lookup yields CDR1 MDHEN and CDR2 SYDVKM. In DNA form, the CDR3 reads TGTGCCAGCAGTTTAAACACAAACTATGGCTACACCTTC. Translating gives CASSLNTNYGYTF.

The chain uses TRBV9 and TRBJ2-2; D is uncertain. Trimming cost V 4 bases and J 1 base, with 8 bases left between them. The CDR3 has 14 residues. From germline, CDR1 is SGDLS and CDR2 YYNGEE. CDR3 in amino acids: CASSQTWNTGELFF. The CDR3 nucleotides read TGTGCCAGCAGCCAAACATGGAACACCGGGGAGCTGTTTTTT. The full variable domain, in which reference TRBV9 and TRBJ2-2 provide the parts outside the CDR3, is DSGVTQTPKHLITATGQRVTLRCSPRSGDLSVYWYQQSLDQGLQFLIQYYNGEERAKGNILERFSAQQFPDLHSELNLSSLELGDSALYFCASSQTWNTGELFFGEGSRLTVL.

A few counts support this clonotype. J is TRBJ1-2 and V is TRBV3-1, with D possibly matching TRBD1 (6 bases). Germline loops: CDR1 LGHDT, CDR2 YNNKEL (reference sequence). With 0 bases removed from V and 1 base from J, the gap between germline ends came to 27 bases. This CDR3 has 21 residues. CDR3 region: CASSQEFGQIRGGKYNYGYTF. CDR3 coding DNA: TGTGCCAGCAGCCAAGAATTTGGGCAGATCAGGGGCGGGAAGTATAACTATGGCTACACCTTC.

This clonotype was recorded at least ten times. This chain joins TRBV6-5 and TRBJ2-1; TRBD2 agrees at 8 bases. The V gene end was trimmed by 7 bases and the J gene end by 6 bases; junction bases not matched to a gene: 8. The CDR3 contains 14 residues. Germline lookup yields CDR1 MNHEY and CDR2 SVGAGI. CDR3 nucleotide sequence: TGTGCCAGCACTCTGGGACTAGTTGGCAATGAGCAGTTCTTC. It encodes CASTLGLVGNEQFF.